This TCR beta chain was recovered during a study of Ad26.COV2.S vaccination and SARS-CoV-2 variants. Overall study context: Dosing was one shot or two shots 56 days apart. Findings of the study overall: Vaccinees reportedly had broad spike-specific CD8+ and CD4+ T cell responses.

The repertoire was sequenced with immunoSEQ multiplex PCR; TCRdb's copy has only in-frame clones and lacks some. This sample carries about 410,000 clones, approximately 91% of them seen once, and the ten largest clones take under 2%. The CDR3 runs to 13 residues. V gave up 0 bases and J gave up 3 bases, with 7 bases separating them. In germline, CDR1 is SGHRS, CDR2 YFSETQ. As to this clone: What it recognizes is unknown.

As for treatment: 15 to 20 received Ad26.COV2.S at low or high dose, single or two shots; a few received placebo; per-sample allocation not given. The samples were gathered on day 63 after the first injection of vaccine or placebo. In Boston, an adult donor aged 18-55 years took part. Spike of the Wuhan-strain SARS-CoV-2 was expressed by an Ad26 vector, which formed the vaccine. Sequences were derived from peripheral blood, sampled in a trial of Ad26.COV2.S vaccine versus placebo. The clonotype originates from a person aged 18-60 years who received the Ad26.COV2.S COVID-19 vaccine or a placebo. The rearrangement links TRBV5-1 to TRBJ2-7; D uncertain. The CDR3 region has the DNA TGCGCCAGCAGCTTGGCCGGTTACTACGAGCAGTACTTC. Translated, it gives CASSLAGYYEQYF.